Presented here are 4 T cell receptor beta chains from one specimen sequenced in a study of type 1 regulatory T cells. TCRdb ran MiXCR on the reads and lists one entry per CDR3 protein. The data show about 100,000 distinct CDR3 sequences, 25% to 40% seen once. Source material: CD4+ T cells, either the whole sample or a sorted fraction (not recorded which). These receptor sequences come from a human donor in good health.

This clonotype was found a few times. This chain connects TRBV9 to TRBJ2-2; D perhaps matches TRBD2 (6 bases). CDR1 and CDR2 from the germline V gene are SGDLS and YYNGEE. CDR3 length: 16 amino acids. Trimming stripped 4 bases from V and 1 base from J, with 14 bases between. The CDR3 protein is CASSPRRDWNTGELFF. Here the CDR3 DNA reads TGTGCCAGCAGCCCCAGGAGGGACTGGAACACCGGGGAGCTGTTTTTT.

This clonotype has a handful of counts. The chain combines TRBV3-1 with TRBJ2-2, with 12 bases identical to TRBD1. From germline, CDR1 is LGHDT and CDR2 YNNKEL (reference sequence). J lost 6 bases, V lost 8 bases, and 4 bases had no gene match. The CDR3 covers 14 residues. DNA for the CDR3: TGTGCCAGCGGCGGGACAGGGGGCTCCGGGGAGCTGTTTTTT. Amino acids: CASGGTGGSGELFF.

The chain is built from TRBV20-1 and TRBJ2-1; possibly TRBD1 for D (5 bases). V was cut by 7 bases and J by 1 base, with 14 bases left in between. The CDR3 has 14 residues. Germline V gene lookup returns CDR1 DFQATT and CDR2 SNEGSKA (reference sequence). The CDR3 bases are TGCAGTGACAAGAGAACAGGTTCCTACAATGAGCAGTTCTTC. Translation gives CSDKRTGSYNEQFF.

In its sample, this clonotype was seen a few times. J is TRBJ2-1 and V is TRBV4-3; D gene ambiguous. CDR3 size: 14 residues. Trimming took off 4 bases at V and 8 bases at J, with 15 bases between the two ends. Germline V lookup: CDR1 LGHNA, CDR2 YSLEER. This chain's CDR3 is CASSLNLGGDEQFF. The DNA of the CDR3 is TGCGCCAGCAGCCTGAATTTGGGTGGGGATGAGCAGTTCTTC.